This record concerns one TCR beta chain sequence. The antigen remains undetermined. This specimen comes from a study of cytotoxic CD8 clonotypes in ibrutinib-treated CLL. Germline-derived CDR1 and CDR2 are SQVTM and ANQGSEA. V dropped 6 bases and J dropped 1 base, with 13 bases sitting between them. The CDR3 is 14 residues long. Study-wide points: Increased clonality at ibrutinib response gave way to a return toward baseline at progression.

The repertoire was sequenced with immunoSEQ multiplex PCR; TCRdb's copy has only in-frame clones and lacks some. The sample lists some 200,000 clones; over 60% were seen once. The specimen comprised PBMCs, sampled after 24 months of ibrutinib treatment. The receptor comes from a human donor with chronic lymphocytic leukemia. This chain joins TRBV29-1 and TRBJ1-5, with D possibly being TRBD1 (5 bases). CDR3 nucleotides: TGCAGCGTCCGGGACCGGGGGAGCAATCAGCCCCAGCATTTT. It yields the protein CSVRDRGSNQPQHF. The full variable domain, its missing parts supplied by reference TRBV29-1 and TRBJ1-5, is SAVISQKPSRDICQRGTSLTIQCQVDSQVTMMFWYRQQPGQSLTLIATANQGSEATYESGFVIDKFPISRPNLTFSTLTVSNMSPEDSSIYLCSVRDRGSNQPQHFGDGTRLSIL.